Listed below are T cell receptor beta chains from one sample, sequenced in a study of shared clonotypes between healthy human individuals. The assay was immunoSEQ multiplex PCR, and TCRdb's table has in-frame clones only and misses some. Here the sample spans some 790,000 clones, 72% being singletons. Sequenced input: memory CD4+ T cells sorted from blood. The receptors were sampled from a woman aged 30 to 39 in good health. Each CDR3 is given with its conserved first and last residue. A D gene is named only where the DNA matches it firmly. Rows may omit the clone size; those that give it use once, few, many or a size class.

CDR3aa | CDR3nt | v_gene | d_gene | j_gene | abundance
CASSATGVIFADTQYF | TGCGCCAGCAGCGCCACAGGGGTGATTTTTGCAGATACGCAGTATTTT | TRBV5-1 | TRBD1 | TRBJ2-3 | few
CASSTGPGANEQFF | TGTGCCAGCAGCACCGGGCCCGGAGCCAATGAGCAGTTCTTC | TRBV5-6 | NA | TRBJ2-1 | few
CASSQAGADTQYF | TGCGCCAGCAGCCAAGCGGGAGCAGATACGCAGTATTTT | TRBV4-1 | NA | TRBJ2-3 | NA
CASSSSPAGGGNEQFF | TGTGCCAGCAGCTCCAGCCCAGCGGGAGGGGGGAATGAGCAGTTCTTC | TRBV7-3 | TRBD2 | TRBJ2-1 | NA
CASSLGGSGDTQYF | TGTGCCAGCAGCTTAGGAGGGAGCGGGGATACGCAGTATTTT | TRBV7-7 | NA | TRBJ2-3 | NA
CASAKDHSEAFF | TGCGCCAGTGCCAAGGACCACTCTGAAGCTTTCTTT | TRBV10-2 | NA | TRBJ1-1 | NA
CASSFGGTGTLRQQYF | TGTGCCAGCAGCTTTGGCGGGACAGGAACTCTACGACAGCAGTACTTC | TRBV7-2 | TRBD1 | TRBJ2-7 | NA
CASSWARGDYGYTF | TGTGCCAGCAGTTGGGCCAGGGGCGACTATGGCTACACCTTC | TRBV6-5 | NA | TRBJ1-2 | NA
CASSLGSGRHGTGELFF | TGTGCCAGCAGCTTAGGTAGCGGGAGGCACGGCACCGGGGAGCTGTTTTTT | TRBV13 | TRBD2 | TRBJ2-2 | NA
CASSGTSGELFF | TGTGCCAGCAGTGGGACATCCGGGGAGCTGTTTTTT | TRBV2 | NA | TRBJ2-2 | NA
CASSLSSALYNEQFF | TGCGCCAGCAGCTTATCTAGCGCCCTTTACAATGAGCAGTTCTTC | TRBV5-1 | NA | TRBJ2-1 | NA
CASLTSENNYGYTF | TGTGCCAGCCTTACATCAGAGAATAACTATGGCTACACCTTC | TRBV28 | NA | TRBJ1-2 | NA
CASALGRLNEQYF | TGTGCCAGCGCTTTAGGACGGTTGAACGAGCAGTACTTC | TRBV7-2 | NA | TRBJ2-7 | NA
CASSPGRGTQYF | TGTGCCAGCAGCCCAGGACGTGGGACGCAGTATTTT | TRBV7-9 | NA | TRBJ2-3 | NA
CASSEMGLSGDGYTF | TGTGCCAGCAGTGAAATGGGGTTGTCGGGTGATGGCTACACCTTC | TRBV2 | NA | TRBJ1-2 | NA
CASNLGGGRSYEQYF | TGCGCCAGCAATCTGGGCGGGGGGCGCTCCTACGAGCAGTACTTC | TRBV5-1 | TRBD2 | TRBJ2-7 | NA
CASSLVGQTDSNQPQHF | TGTGCCAGCAGCTTGGTGGGACAGACGGATAGCAATCAGCCCCAGCATTTT | TRBV5-8 | TRBD1 | TRBJ1-5 | once
CASSLKAAQGFGNQPQHF | TGTGCCAGCAGTTTAAAAGCAGCTCAGGGGTTCGGCAATCAGCCCCAGCATTTT | TRBV27 | NA | TRBJ1-5 | NA
CASTEGGSYNEQFF | TGTGCCAGCACTGAGGGGGGGTCCTACAATGAGCAGTTCTTC | TRBV11-2 | NA | TRBJ2-1 | NA
CASSTSGSVYTQYF | TGTGCCAGCAGCACTAGCGGGAGTGTGTATACGCAGTATTTT | TRBV5-5 | TRBD2 | TRBJ2-3 | NA
CASSSDRGLREQYF | TGTGCCAGCAGCTCCGACAGGGGGCTGAGGGAGCAGTACTTC | TRBV7-2 | TRBD1 | TRBJ2-7 | NA
CASRSTGISTDTQYF | TGTGCCAGCAGGTCAACAGGGATATCCACAGATACGCAGTATTTT | TRBV6-5 | NA | TRBJ2-3 | NA
CASSPAGTEAFF | TGTGCCAGCTCACCAGCAGGCACTGAAGCTTTCTTT | TRBV18 | NA | TRBJ1-1 | NA
CAIGQGNNEQFF | TGTGCCATCGGACAGGGGAACAATGAGCAGTTCTTC | TRBV10-3 | TRBD1 | TRBJ2-1 | NA
CASSQTGQPQETQYF | TGTGCCAGCAGCCAAACGGGACAGCCCCAAGAGACCCAGTACTTC | TRBV4-2 | TRBD1 | TRBJ2-5 | NA
CATSRGGQRANYGYTF | TGTGCCACCAGCAGAGGTGGTCAGAGGGCTAACTATGGCTACACCTTC | TRBV15 | NA | TRBJ1-2 | NA
CASSFTINTEAFF | TGTGCCAGCAGCTTTACCATAAACACTGAAGCTTTCTTT | TRBV5-4 | NA | TRBJ1-1 | NA
CASIYRDRVLEQYF | TGTGCCAGCATCTACCGGGACAGGGTGCTCGAGCAGTACTTC | TRBV6-5 | TRBD1 | TRBJ2-7 | few
CARPQTRPDGYTF | TGTGCCAGACCCCAAACCCGACCTGATGGCTACACCTTC | TRBV5-3 | NA | TRBJ1-2 | few
CAISDGQGGYEQYF | TGTGCCATCAGTGATGGGCAGGGGGGCTACGAGCAGTACTTC | TRBV10-3 | NA | TRBJ2-7 | once
CSVEGLGLAGGLYEQYF | TGCAGCGTTGAAGGTTTAGGACTAGCGGGAGGTCTCTACGAGCAGTACTTC | TRBV29-1 | TRBD2 | TRBJ2-7 | NA
CASSFNAVTEAFF | TGTGCCAGCAGTTTTAATGCGGTCACTGAAGCTTTCTTT | TRBV27 | NA | TRBJ1-1 | NA
CASSQELGSATNEKLFF | TGCGCCAGCAGCCAAGAACTGGGCTCAGCAACTAATGAAAAACTGTTTTTT | TRBV4-1 | NA | TRBJ1-4 | NA
CASSLGREYNSPLHF | TGTGCCAGCAGCTTAGGGAGGGAGTATAATTCACCCCTCCACTTT | TRBV7-2 | NA | TRBJ1-6 | few
CASSLAATRLNYGYTF | TGTGCCAGCAGCTTAGCGGCTACAAGACTTAACTATGGCTACACCTTC | TRBV7-8 | NA | TRBJ1-2 | NA
CASSAPAGELFF | TGTGCCTCTAGCGCCCCGGCCGGGGAGCTGTTTTTT | TRBV5-4 | NA | TRBJ2-2 | few
CASNNPPGTEAFF | TGTGCCAGTAACAACCCCCCAGGAACTGAAGCTTTCTTT | TRBV6-5 | NA | TRBJ1-1 | few
CASTPRAGDGNTEAFF | TGTGCCAGTACCCCTAGAGCGGGTGACGGGAACACTGAAGCTTTCTTT | TRBV19 | NA | TRBJ1-1 | NA
CASNDIRFNNQPQHF | TGTGCCAGCAATGACATTAGGTTCAACAATCAGCCCCAGCATTTT | TRBV6-5 | NA | TRBJ1-5 | NA
CASSPPVPSGLYNEQFF | TGTGCCAGCTCACCACCGGTTCCTAGCGGGCTGTACAATGAGCAGTTCTTC | TRBV18 | TRBD2 | TRBJ2-1 | NA
CASSRGSSPNYGYTF | TGTGCCAGCAGTAGGGGGTCCTCTCCTAACTATGGCTACACCTTC | TRBV27 | NA | TRBJ1-2 | NA
CASSQYRVSTEAFF | TGCGCCAGCAGCCAATACAGGGTTTCCACTGAAGCTTTCTTT | TRBV4-1 | NA | TRBJ1-1 | NA
CASSFVSRVAGEVTQYF | TGTGCCAGCAGCTTCGTTTCTCGGGTGGCAGGGGAGGTGACCCAGTACTTC | TRBV13 | NA | TRBJ2-5 | once
CASSPVRTSGKDTQYF | TGTGCCAGCTCACCAGTCCGGACTAGCGGTAAAGATACGCAGTATTTT | TRBV18 | TRBD2 | TRBJ2-3 | NA
CASSLTGGDEQFF | TGTGCCAGCAGCTTGACAGGGGGCGATGAGCAGTTCTTC | TRBV5-4 | TRBD1 | TRBJ2-1 | NA
CASSPTSGSYEQYF | TGTGCCAGCAGCCCAACTAGCGGGTCCTACGAGCAGTACTTC | TRBV7-2 | TRBD2 | TRBJ2-7 | NA
CSAKDGPEAFF | TGCAGTGCTAAAGACGGACCTGAAGCTTTCTTT | TRBV20-1 | NA | TRBJ1-1 | NA